The T cell receptor beta chain described here comes from a study of T cell responses to AZD1222 COVID-19 vaccine. The table came from immunoSEQ multiplex PCR; TCRdb's copy has only in-frame clones and leaves some out. The table records about 78,000 clones, approximately 88% of them present only once. Germline V CDR1 and CDR2: MDHEN, SYDVKM. The CDR3 runs 12 residues. The germline V and J ends were trimmed by 10 bases and 0 bases, with 9 bases remaining between them. The chain uses TRBV28 and TRBJ1-1; possibly TRBD1 for D (6 bases). The receptor's source is an adult in good health. The specimen was peripheral blood, collected on day 0 of MenACWY control vaccination. The CDR3 bases are TGTGCCACCAGGGGCATGAACACTGAAGCTTTCTTT. Its protein is CATRGMNTEAFF.